This TCR beta chain appears in the sequencing data of a study of blood T cell repertoires in COVID-19. Study in general: The United States, Italy and Spain provided the acute and convalescent COVID-19 samples. In each case, the material was cDNA or gDNA derived from T cells, B-cell-depleted T cells, or PBMCs.

As processed by the authors: Estimation of nucleated cell counts relied on the amplification of reference gene primers. The repertoire was sequenced with immunoSEQ multiplex PCR; TCRdb's copy has only in-frame clones and lacks some. V, J and clone size derive from that table, while D and trimming were established from the DNA sequence. The table shows about 110,000 clones, with 60% to 80% occurring only once. This CDR3 is built from 15 residues. Trimming cost V 6 bases and J 8 bases; bases outside gene matches: 7. Germline CDR1 reads LNHNV; CDR2 reads YYDKDF (reference sequence). This receptor was obtained from a human donor with acute or convalescent COVID-19. The donor label of this sample is uncertain. The chain recombines TRBV15 with TRBJ1-6; 10 positions agree with TRBD1. Source material: peripheral blood. The CDR3 is CATRTKTGGYSPLHF. The CDR3 coding sequence is TGTGCCACCAGAACGAAGACAGGGGGCTATTCACCCCTCCACTTT. Together with reference TRBV15 and TRBJ1-6, the CDR3 gives the full variable domain: DAMVIQNPRYQVTQFGKPVTLSCSQTLNHNVMYWYQQKSSQAPKLLFHYYDKDFNNEADTPDNFQSRRPNTSFCFLDIRSPGLGDTAMYLCATRTKTGGYSPLHFGNGTRLTVT.